The 19 T cell receptor beta chains given below trace back to one sample, sequenced in a study of cytomegalovirus exposure and HLA in healthy donors. Primers: 60 Vbeta forward and 13 Jbeta reverse. The repertoire was sequenced with immunoSEQ multiplex PCR; TCRdb's copy has only in-frame clones and lacks some. The repertoire holds approximately 130,000 clones, with nearly 80% as singletons. The sequenced material came from PBMCs. These receptors were taken from a woman aged 40 to 50 in good health and CMV-seronegative.

This sequence joins TRBV5-4 and TRBJ2-5, with a weak D call TRBD2 (6 bases). Germline CDR1 and CDR2: SGHNT and YYREEE (reference sequence). The ends were cut back, 2 bases at V and 5 bases at J, with 22 bases in the middle. The CDR3 consists of 17 residues. The DNA for the CDR3 is TGTGCCAGCAGCTTTTCCGGGAAGCGGGTTGGGGGGGAGACCCAGTACTTC. Its protein is CASSFSGKRVGGETQYF.

The chain has TRBV10-3 and TRBJ2-1; D call uncertain. The germline gives CDR1 ENHRY, CDR2 SYGVKD. The CDR3 runs to 15 residues. Trimming pared 2 bases from V and 8 bases from J, leaving 16 bases between. Here the CDR3 DNA reads TGTGCCATCAGTGAGGCCGCAACATCCGCCGATGAGCAGTTCTTC. Its protein is CAISEAATSADEQFF.

As DNA, the CDR3 is TGTGCCAGCAGTGAGGCAGGGGACCAGCCCCAGCATTTT. It yields the protein CASSEAGDQPQHF. The chain has TRBV6-4 and TRBJ1-5; a possible D gene is TRBD1 (6 bases). Between the trimmed V and J ends, which lost 3 bases and 7 bases, there was a span of 10 bases. The germline gives CDR1 MRHNA, CDR2 SNTAGT. The CDR3 is 13 amino acids.

The gene calls are TRBV4-3 and TRBJ2-7, with a possible D match to TRBD2 (7 bases). Trimming took off 1 base at V and 6 bases at J, with 19 bases between the two ends. Germline CDR1 reads LGHNA; CDR2 reads YSLEER. The CDR3 runs 16 residues. CDR3 amino acids: CASSQVLGGASSEQYF. CDR3 coding DNA: TGCGCCAGCAGCCAAGTCTTGGGGGGGGCGTCGTCCGAGCAGTACTTC.

Written as DNA, the CDR3 is TGTGCCAGCAGCCCAGGACAGGGTCGAAGCTCCTACGAGCAGTACTTC. It encodes CASSPGQGRSSYEQYF. This chain links TRBV7-2 with TRBJ2-7; 8 bases fit TRBD1. Germline CDR1 SGHTA, CDR2 FQGNSA. The CDR3 covers 16 residues. V was clipped by 5 bases and J by 0 bases; unmatched bases: 9.

The chain carries TRBV2 and TRBJ1-1; D not certain. CDR1 and CDR2 (germline): SNHLY, FYNNEI. The CDR3 runs to 12 residues. With 3 bases removed from V and 7 bases from J, the gap between germline ends came to 9 bases. CDR3 in amino acids: CASSENGREAFF. The CDR3 DNA reads TGTGCCAGCAGTGAGAACGGTCGTGAAGCTTTCTTT. The variable domain in full, completed from reference TRBV2 and TRBJ1-1, reads EPEVTQTPSHQVTQMGQEVILRCVPISNHLYFYWYRQILGQKVEFLVSFYNNEISEKSEIFDDQFSVERPDGSNFTLKIRSTKLEDSAMYFCASSENGREAFFGQGTRLTVV.

This clone appeared once. The V and J genes are TRBV6-1 and TRBJ1-1; the D is unclear. The CDR3 has 13 amino acids. Trimming pared 2 bases from V and 2 bases from J, leaving 6 bases between. CDR1 is MNHNS, CDR2 SASEGT, per germline. CDR3 coding DNA: TGTGCCAGCAGTGAAACAGTAAACACTGAAGCTTTCTTT. Its protein product is CASSETVNTEAFF.

The sample holds a few counts of this clone. The rearrangement joins TRBV7-2 to TRBJ2-2, with TRBD2 identical over 10 bases. The V gene's germline CDR1 is SGHTA and CDR2 FQGNSA. This CDR3 comprises 16 residues. Germline trimming cut 5 bases from V and 5 bases from J; bases unmatched to any gene: 8. For the CDR3, the DNA is TGTGCCAGCAGCCAACTAGCGGGATCTATAACCGGGGAGCTGTTTTTT. Translated, it gives CASSQLAGSITGELFF.

This clone was recorded a few times. The rearrangement uses TRBV19 and TRBJ1-1, with unresolved D. Germline lookup yields CDR1 LNHDA and CDR2 SQIVND (reference sequence). Trimming shortened V by 5 bases and J by 1 base, and 8 bases separated the two germline ends. This CDR3 is 13 amino acids long. CDR3 sequence (DNA): TGTGCCAGTAGTGATTCCGGGAACACTGAAGCTTTCTTT. This sequence encodes CASSDSGNTEAFF.

Only a few counts were recorded for this clone. This chain uses TRBV6-5 with TRBJ1-5, with a tentative D call TRBD1 (6 bases). V lost 5 bases and J lost 6, with 17 bases in between. The CDR3 has 15 amino acids. Germline CDR1 and CDR2: MNHEY and SVGAGI. In DNA, the CDR3 is TGTGCCAGCAGTCCTTATACAGGGAGGGGTCAGCCCCAGCATTTT. As protein: CASSPYTGRGQPQHF.

The chain carries TRBV15 and TRBJ2-7, with 9 bases that match TRBD2. V shed 4 bases, J shed 0 bases, and the junction held 7 bases outside the gene matches. Germline V gene sequence: CDR1 LNHNV, CDR2 YYDKDF (reference sequence). This CDR3 has 16 amino acids. CDR3 sequence reads: CATSTLAGRSSYEQYF. The CDR3 DNA sequence: TGTGCCACCAGCACCCTAGCGGGACGTAGCTCCTACGAGCAGTACTTC.

The chain joins TRBV29-1 to TRBJ2-1; 7 positions match TRBD2. Trimming took 4 bases from V and 15 from J; bases not matched to a gene: 9. The CDR3 sequence is 11 residues long. The germline CDR1 and CDR2 sequences are SQVTM and ANQGSEA. DNA for the CDR3: TGCAGCGTTGTGACTAGCTCAAGCACGTTCTTC. Protein: CSVVTSSSTFF.

The chain employs TRBV19 and TRBJ1-1; no definite D call. The V end was cut by 4 bases, the J end by 3 bases, with 15 bases between. Germline-derived CDR1 and CDR2 are LNHDA and SQIVND (reference sequence). There are 15 residues in the CDR3. The DNA for the CDR3 is TGTGCCAGTAGTAGGGAGGCCAGGAGTGACACTGAAGCTTTCTTT. It is translated as CASSREARSDTEAFF.

The chain employs TRBV7-2 and TRBJ2-7; 10 bases line up with TRBD2. J was trimmed by 3 bases and V by 0 bases; bases with no gene match: 5. The germline gives CDR1 SGHTA, CDR2 FQGNSA. The CDR3 loop spans 16 amino acids. CDR3 in amino acids: CASSLASGRADYEQYF. In nucleotides, the CDR3 is TGTGCCAGCAGCTTAGCAAGCGGGAGGGCTGACTACGAGCAGTACTTC.

A few counts support this clone. The chain has TRBV6-6 and TRBJ1-5; possible D gene TRBD1, 6 bases. V gave up 5 bases and J gave up 3 bases, with 11 bases separating them. Per the germline V gene, CDR1 is MNHNY and CDR2 is SVGAGI (reference sequence). The CDR3 consists of 14 residues. CDR3 protein: CASSNGQPNQPQHF. The CDR3 nucleotides are TGTGCCAGCAGTAACGGACAGCCCAATCAGCCCCAGCATTTT.

The CDR3 loop reads CASSQGQGPSGNTIYF. CDR3 nucleotide sequence: TGTGCCAGCAGCCAAGGACAGGGGCCCTCTGGAAACACCATATATTTT. This chain links TRBV4-2 with TRBJ1-3, with 8 bases fitting TRBD1. V shed 1 base and J 0 bases; nucleotides not matched to a gene: 2. Germline V gives CDR1 LGHNA, CDR2 YNFKEQ. The CDR3 sequence is 16 residues long.

The J gene is TRBJ2-7, the V gene TRBV4-2; D not resolved. The CDR3 has 13 residues. Germline V gene data show CDR1 as LGHNA and CDR2 as YNFKEQ. Trimming took off 3 bases at V and 3 bases at J, with 9 bases between the two ends. CDR3 in DNA: TGTGCCAGCAGCCACGCGAAAAACTACGAGCAGTACTTC. Protein: CASSHAKNYEQYF.

A few counts support this clone. The chain carries TRBV19 and TRBJ2-1; D unclear. CDR3 length: 12 residues. Per germline, CDR1 LNHDA and CDR2 SQIVND (reference sequence). V lost 3 bases and J 6 bases, leaving 6 bases between the germline ends. CDR3 protein: CASSMGFNEQFF. Here the CDR3 DNA reads TGTGCCAGTAGTATGGGCTTCAATGAGCAGTTCTTC.

The sample holds a few counts of this clone. The chain has TRBV2 and TRBJ2-6, with D possibly being TRBD1 (6 bases). V was shortened by 7 bases and J by 0 bases, with 13 bases between the two germline ends. This CDR3 contains 16 residues. CDR1 is SNHLY and CDR2 is FYNNEI in the germline V gene. CDR3 bases: TGTGCCAGCACTTCAGGGGCGACCTCTGGGGCCAACGTCCTGACTTTC. Amino acid sequence: CASTSGATSGANVLTF. Full variable domain (remainder filled in from reference TRBV2 and TRBJ2-6): EPEVTQTPSHQVTQMGQEVILRCVPISNHLYFYWYRQILGQKVEFLVSFYNNEISEKSEIFDDQFSVERPDGSNFTLKIRSTKLEDSAMYFCASTSGATSGANVLTFGAGSRLTVL.